The subject of this entry is one T cell receptor beta chain. What it binds is unknown. The data stem from a study of cytomegalovirus exposure and HLA in healthy donors. As for the study in general: Later analysis reported that the approximately 130 validation repertoires shared the platform of the approximately 690 first-cohort repertoires. Whole-study results and caveats: Confirmation was obtained in vitro that a few CMV-associated chains are specific for CMV antigens. Accounts indicate the classifier identified cytomegalovirus status with strong specificity and sensitivity. Associated with cytomegalovirus, according to the listing, were 150 to 200 TCR beta chains.

CDR1 is PRHDT, CDR2 FYEKMQ, per germline (reference sequence). The germline V and J ends were trimmed by 5 bases and 0 bases, with 12 bases remaining between them. CDR3 length equals 15 residues. Some clones are missing from TCRdb's copy, which holds only in-frame ones; the method was immunoSEQ multiplex PCR. This table holds 90,000 or so clones, around 85% found once. Sample: PBMCs. The chain is built from TRBV13 and TRBJ2-3; D is perhaps TRBD2 (6 bases). This receptor was identified in a man between 18 and 29 years old in good health and CMV-seropositive. The CDR3 reads CASSPDSGSTDTQYF. The CDR3 nucleotides read TGTGCCAGCAGCCCTGATAGCGGAAGCACAGATACGCAGTATTTT. Together with reference TRBV13 and TRBJ2-3, the CDR3 gives the full variable domain: AAGVIQSPRHLIKEKRETATLKCYPIPRHDTVYWYQQGPGQDPQFLISFYEKMQSDKGSIPDRFSAQQFSDYHSELNMSSLELGDSALYFCASSPDSGSTDTQYFGPGTRLTVL.